A single sample is the source of the 29 T cell receptor beta chains below, sequenced in a study of molecular identifiers for immune sequencing clone quantification. Each CDR3 protein gets one entry after TCRdb re-called the PCR reads with MiXCR. The data show more than 300,000 distinct CDR3 sequences, 20% to 25% seen once. Sequencing was carried out using naive CD8+ T cells from blood, with Jurkat cell RNA spiked in. Subset in this sample: FACS-sorted CD8+CD4-CCR7+CD45RA+ naive T cells. These receptors were obtained from a human donor in good health. Some libraries in this study had Jurkat cell RNA spiked in.

This chain joins TRBV19 and TRBJ2-7; 10 bases map to TRBD1. V trimming: 5 bases; J trimming: 6 bases; junction bases outside the gene matches: 7. The CDR3 is 14 amino acids. CDR1 and CDR2 from the germline V gene are LNHDA and SQIVND (reference sequence). CDR3 residues: CASSVGTGDFEQYF. The DNA for the CDR3 is TGTGCCAGTAGTGTCGGGACAGGGGATTTCGAGCAGTACTTC. The variable domain in full, with the rest retrieved from reference TRBV19 and TRBJ2-7, is DGGITQSPKYLFRKEGQNVTLSCEQNLNHDAMYWYRQDPGQGLRLIYYSQIVNDFQKGDIAEGYSVSREKKESFPLTVTSAQKNPTAFYLCASSVGTGDFEQYFGPGTRLTVT.

This clonotype turned up a few times. The rearrangement joins TRBV20-1 to TRBJ2-1; tentative D call: TRBD2 (6 bases). Germline V CDR1 and CDR2: DFQATT, SNEGSKA (reference sequence). This CDR3 has 14 residues. Trimming took off 0 bases at V and 4 bases at J, with 10 bases between the two ends. DNA of the CDR3: TGCAGTGCTAGAGATAGGGACTTATACAATGAGCAGTTCTTC. This encodes CSARDRDLYNEQFF.

This clonotype occurred many times. The chain is built from TRBV4-1 and TRBJ2-7; 11 bases are shared with TRBD2. In germline, CDR1 is MGHRA, CDR2 YSYEKL. Unmatched junction bases numbered 7, after V lost 0 bases and J lost 6 bases. CDR3 length: 16 residues. CDR3 protein: CASSQDWTSGPGEQYF. DNA for the CDR3: TGCGCCAGCAGCCAAGATTGGACTAGCGGGCCCGGCGAGCAGTACTTC.

In its sample, this clonotype was seen many times. This chain uses TRBV4-3 with TRBJ1-2, with D perhaps TRBD1 (6 bases). The CDR3 length is 15 residues. The V end was cut by 2 bases, the J end by 0 bases, with 10 bases between. The germline gives CDR1 LGHNA, CDR2 YSLEER. CDR3 bases: TGCGCCAGCAGCCAACGGACAGAGACTAACTATGGCTACACCTTC. It is translated as CASSQRTETNYGYTF.

This clonotype occurred many times. The DNA for the CDR3 is TGTGCCACCAGTGCGTTTGGGGGCAATCAGCCCCAGCATTTT. Its translation is CATSAFGGNQPQHF. The J gene is TRBJ1-5, the V gene TRBV24-1; no clear D gene. Germline values: CDR1 KGHDR, CDR2 SFDVKD. The CDR3 extends over 14 amino acids. Trimming removed 5 bases at V and 2 bases at J, with 9 bases between.

The gene calls are TRBV27 and TRBJ1-1; D is undetermined. Trimming removed 0 bases from V and 4 bases from J, with 6 bases in between. The CDR3 is 13 residues long. CDR1 is MNHEY, CDR2 SMNVEV, per germline (reference sequence). The CDR3 DNA follows: TGTGCCAGCAGTTTATCGAAATTCACTGAAGCTTTCTTT. Its protein is CASSLSKFTEAFF.

Concerning this clonotype itself: No conserved phenylalanine or tryptophan ends this CDR3, so it is likely a read error. The chain carries TRBV7-6 and TRBJ2-5, with 10 bases identical to TRBD1. This CDR3 comprises 16 residues. Trimming removed 2 bases from V and 5 bases from J; junction bases left unmatched: 8. Germline V CDR1 and CDR2: SGHVS, FNYEAQ. The DNA of the CDR3 is TGTGCCAGCAGCTTAATCGGGACAGGGGTTGACGAGACCCAGTACTCC. It translates to CASSLIGTGVDETQYS.

This clonotype was seen ten or more times. The V gene is TRBV2, the J gene TRBJ2-7, with 7 bases lining up with TRBD2. Trimming removed 6 bases from V and 4 bases from J; junction bases left unmatched: 6. Germline V lookup: CDR1 SNHLY, CDR2 FYNNEI. The CDR3 runs to 13 residues. This CDR3 reads CASSQFGGYEQYF. As DNA, the CDR3 is TGTGCCAGCAGCCAATTCGGGGGGTACGAGCAGTACTTC.

As concerns this clonotype: Lacking the conserved final phenylalanine or tryptophan, this CDR3 likely reflects a read error. This rearrangement joins TRBV14 to TRBJ2-3; 9 bases map to TRBD2. V was clipped by 0 bases and J by 2 bases; unmatched bases: 9. This CDR3 contains 18 residues. From germline, CDR1 is SGHDN and CDR2 FVKESK. The CDR3: CASSQDSRLAVSTDTQYL. CDR3 nucleotides: TGTGCCAGCAGCCAAGATTCGAGACTAGCGGTTTCCACAGATACGCAGTATCTT.

V is TRBV27 and J is TRBJ2-5; the D is unclear. Germline-derived CDR1 and CDR2 are MNHEY and SMNVEV (reference sequence). Trimming cost V 8 bases and J 2 bases, with 42 bases left between them. The length of the CDR3 is 23 residues. CDR3 bases: TGTGCCAGCGCTCTGATAGCACCGGGCCTCAACTCGCAACCGTCGCTCCTGCAAGAGACCCAGTACTTC. As protein: CASALIAPGLNSQPSLLQETQYF.

Concerning this clonotype itself: Just one base apart from a much larger clone, this may be a read error. The chain uses TRBV9 and TRBJ1-5, with unresolved D. This CDR3 spans 15 amino acids. V lost 0 bases, J lost 4 bases, and 11 bases lay in between. Germline V gene data show CDR1 as SGDLS and CDR2 as YYNGEE. In DNA, the CDR3 is TGTGCCAGCAGCGTAGGCTTCTCCCCAAATCAGCCCCAGCATTTT. Translating gives CASSVGFSPNQPQHF.

This clonotype appeared once. The V call is TRBV4-1, the J call TRBJ2-7; TRBD1 is a possible D gene (5 bases). Trimming shortened V by 4 bases and J by 3 bases, and 10 bases separated the two germline ends. The CDR3 sequence is 13 residues long. Germline V gives CDR1 MGHRA, CDR2 YSYEKL. The CDR3 reads CASSPRAFYEQYF. CDR3 bases: TGCGCCAGCAGCCCCAGGGCTTTCTACGAGCAGTACTTC.

This chain connects TRBV3-1 to TRBJ2-7; D remains ambiguous. The CDR3 totals 15 residues. V lost 0 bases, J lost 0 bases, and 9 bases lay in between. Germline V gene sequence: CDR1 LGHDT, CDR2 YNNKEL (reference sequence). This CDR3 reads CASSQEWAPSYEQYF. The DNA for the CDR3 is TGTGCCAGCAGCCAAGAGTGGGCACCCTCCTACGAGCAGTACTTC.

As to this clonotype: The missing conserved phenylalanine or tryptophan at the end of this CDR3 makes a read error likely. The CDR3 DNA follows: TGTGCCGGCAGCCTGACAGCCGGTACTGAAGCTTTCCTT. Translation: CAGSLTAGTEAFL. J is TRBJ1-1 and V is TRBV5-6; perhaps TRBD1 as D (5 bases). CDR1 is SGHDT, CDR2 YYEEEE, per germline. This CDR3 region has 13 residues.

In regard to this clonotype: A read error may produce the germline difference seen at one junction end. V usage is TRBV11-2 and J usage is TRBJ1-1, with D perhaps matching TRBD1 (5 bases). Germline CDR1 is SGHAT and CDR2 is FQNNGV. The CDR3 spans 14 residues. This CDR3 reads CTSSPTATNTEAFF. In DNA form, the CDR3 reads TGTACCAGCAGCCCGACAGCAACGAACACTGAAGCTTTCTTT.

This clonotype was seen ten or more times. The J gene is TRBJ1-2, the V gene TRBV19; D not resolved. The CDR3 length is 15 residues. Germline V lookup: CDR1 LNHDA, CDR2 SQIVND (reference sequence). Trimming shortened V by 9 bases and J by 0 bases, and 17 bases separated the two germline ends. This CDR3 reads CASTYTSTSNYGYTF. DNA for the CDR3: TGTGCCAGCACTTACACCTCAACTTCTAACTATGGCTACACCTTC.

Of note for this clonotype: A read error may be the cause here, since a much bigger clone is one base away. This sequence joins TRBV20-1 and TRBJ2-3, with D perhaps matching TRBD2 (5 bases). In germline, CDR1 is DFQATT, CDR2 SNEGSKA (reference sequence). This CDR3 comprises 14 residues. The CDR3 region is CGARTDDGTDTQYF. The CDR3 region has the DNA TGCGGTGCGAGGACTGATGACGGCACAGATACGCAGTATTTT.

Details on this clonotype: A much larger clone lies one base from this, so it may be a read error. This chain joins TRBV19 and TRBJ1-5; 7 bases map to TRBD1. The J call could be wrong; TRBJ2-3 is a better fit for the DNA end. The CDR3 sequence is 15 residues long. Germline CDR1 is LNHDA and CDR2 is SQIVND (reference sequence). In DNA form, the CDR3 reads TGTGCCAGTAGTCCGAGACAGGGTTTTAATCAGCCCCAGTATTTT. This codes for CASSPRQGFNQPQYF.

The table lists this clonotype with a few counts. The V call is TRBV12-3 or TRBV12-4, the J call TRBJ2-7, with D possibly matching TRBD1 (6 bases). The CDR3 has 13 residues. The ends were cut back, 6 bases at V and 4 bases at J, with 13 bases in the middle. This CDR3 is CASSGQKAYEQYF. CDR3 coding DNA: TGTGCCAGCAGCGGACAGAAAGCATACGAGCAGTACTTC.

Worth noting for this clonotype: A much larger clonotype is one base distant, so this may be a read error. V and J are TRBV7-9 and TRBJ2-5; 8 nucleotides align to TRBD1. The CDR3 sequence is 14 residues long. Germline loops: CDR1 SEHNR, CDR2 FQNEAQ (reference sequence). Trimming at V came to 3 bases and at J to 3 bases, leaving 3 bases not matched to a gene. CDR3 sequence: CASSFRQGKETQYF. CDR3 bases: TGTGCCAGCAGCTTCCGACAGGGGAAAGAGACCCAGTACTTC.

This rearrangement joins TRBV29-1 to TRBJ2-3; possible D gene TRBD2, 6 bases. The germline V gene has CDR1 SQVTM and CDR2 ANQGSEA. The CDR3 totals 16 residues. The V end lost 1 base, the J end lost 10 bases, and 24 bases lay between the germline ends. CDR3 nucleotide sequence: TGCAGCGTTGAAGGGATCAGTATCCCCTCGGGGGATGCGCAGTATTTT. Its protein product is CSVEGISIPSGDAQYF.

Ten or more counts support this clonotype. This rearrangement joins TRBV29-1 to TRBJ2-5; D possibly corresponds to TRBD2 (7 bases). The ends were cut back, 4 bases at V and 9 bases at J, with 27 bases in the middle. The CDR3 extends over 16 amino acids. Germline-derived CDR1 and CDR2 are SQVTM and ANQGSEA. CDR3 coding DNA: TGCAGCGTTGTGGGGGGGCGCATAGGTTTGTCTATCGCCCAGTACTTC. It specifies CSVVGGRIGLSIAQYF.

This clonotype was recorded many times. The V and J genes are TRBV2 and TRBJ1-2, with D perhaps TRBD1 (6 bases). Germline V CDR1 and CDR2: SNHLY, FYNNEI. Trimming removed 4 bases at V and 6 bases at J, with 18 bases between. CDR3 length: 15 amino acids. CDR3 residues: CASSVPPPQGNGYTF. CDR3 DNA: TGTGCCAGCAGTGTCCCCCCCCCCCAGGGGAATGGCTACACCTTC. Drawing the rest from reference TRBV2 and TRBJ1-2, the complete variable domain is EPEVTQTPSHQVTQMGQEVILRCVPISNHLYFYWYRQILGQKVEFLVSFYNNEISEKSEIFDDQFSVERPDGSNFTLKIRSTKLEDSAMYFCASSVPPPQGNGYTFGSGTRLTVV.

The count of this clonotype is one. Being one base from a much bigger clone, this may be a read error. This rearrangement joins TRBV24-1 to TRBJ2-5; 8 nucleotides align to TRBD2. Germline V CDR1 and CDR2: KGHDR, SFDVKD. CDR3 length: 19 residues. In nucleotides, the CDR3 is TGTGCCACCAGTGATGCCATTGCGGGGGGCGGTACCTGGCAAGAGACCCGGTACTTC. It translates to CATSDAIAGGGTWQETRYF.

About this clonotype: This clone may be a read error of a much larger clone one base away. V is TRBV13 and J is TRBJ2-3; perhaps TRBD1 as D (6 bases). Germline V gene sequence: CDR1 PRHDT, CDR2 FYEKMQ (reference sequence). This CDR3 spans 16 amino acids. The CDR3 sequence is CASSLWSGESTDTRYF. Written as DNA, the CDR3 is TGTGCCAGCAGCTTATGGTCAGGGGAAAGCACAGATACGCGGTATTTT. The full variable domain, its missing parts supplied by reference TRBV13 and TRBJ2-3, is AAGVIQSPRHLIKEKRETATLKCYPIPRHDTVYWYQQGPGQDPQFLISFYEKMQSDKGSIPDRFSAQQFSDYHSELNMSSLELGDSALYFCASSLWSGESTDTRYFGPGTRLTVL.

At least ten counts were recorded for this clonotype. J is TRBJ2-3 and V is TRBV7-2, with D uncertain. The V and J ends lost 4 bases and 0 bases respectively, with 8 bases between them. The CDR3 consists of 14 residues. The V gene's germline CDR1 is SGHTA and CDR2 FQGNSA. The CDR3 DNA reads as TGTGCCAGCAGCTCCCTCGGGAGCACAGATACGCAGTATTTT. Translating it yields CASSSLGSTDTQYF.

With regard to this clonotype: A junction boundary mismatches the germline segment, possibly from a read error. The rearrangement joins TRBV27 to TRBJ2-2; 7 positions agree with TRBD2. The germline V gene has CDR1 MNHEY and CDR2 SMNVEV (reference sequence). The length of the CDR3 is 14 residues. CDR3 DNA: TGTGCCAGCAGTTTCGGGGGGAACCCCGGGGAGCTGTTTTTT. It codes for CASSFGGNPGELFF.

In its sample, this clonotype was seen many times. The V gene is TRBV5-4, the J gene TRBJ2-7; 7 positions agree with TRBD1. Trimming removed 5 bases from V and 2 bases from J; junction bases left unmatched: 7. From germline, CDR1 is SGHNT and CDR2 YYREEE (reference sequence). The CDR3 loop spans 14 amino acids. The chain's CDR3 is CASRSGQAPYEQYF. The CDR3 DNA reads TGTGCCAGCAGGTCCGGACAGGCCCCCTACGAGCAGTACTTC.

This clonotype was seen many times. The chain recombines TRBV2 with TRBJ2-7; no clear D gene. The CDR3 length is 15 residues. The V gene's germline CDR1 is SNHLY and CDR2 FYNNEI. V was cut by 2 bases and J by 3 bases, with 14 bases left in between. CDR3 residues: CASSESRAYGYEQYF. CDR3 in DNA: TGTGCCAGCAGTGAATCCCGGGCCTACGGCTACGAGCAGTACTTC.